These 17 T cell receptor beta chains came from one sample sequenced in a study of radiation and T cells in renal cell carcinoma. Treatment given: 15 Gy SBRT to primary tumor, nephrectomy 4 weeks later. TCRdb's table, derived via immunoSEQ multiplex PCR, lists solely in-frame clones and lacks some. The data show about 22,000 clones, with 47% seen just once and 16% held by the top ten. The sequenced sample was tumor tissue, obtained from a patient whose treatment included radiotherapy and nephrectomy. The receptors here all came from a woman aged 50 to 60 with renal cell carcinoma.

The chain carries TRBV7-9 and TRBJ1-2; D gene ambiguous. V gave up 5 bases and J gave up 0 bases, with 16 bases separating them. The CDR3 loop spans 16 amino acids. Germline CDR1 reads SEHNR; CDR2 reads FQNEAQ (reference sequence). DNA for the CDR3: TGTGCCAGCAGCGACTTGTCCGCGTTAGCTAACTATGGCTACACCTTC. It codes for CASSDLSALANYGYTF.

The chain employs TRBV13 and TRBJ2-3; 7 nucleotides agree with TRBD2. Trimming at V came to 1 base and at J to 2 bases, leaving 12 bases not matched to a gene. CDR1 and CDR2 (germline): PRHDT, FYEKMQ (reference sequence). The CDR3 covers 18 residues. The CDR3 loop is CASSLEAGRRGTTDTQYF. CDR3 DNA: TGTGCCAGCAGCTTAGAAGCGGGCCGGCGGGGGACCACAGATACGCAGTATTTT.

The genes are TRBV7-9 and TRBJ2-1; possibly TRBD2 for D (6 bases). Per germline, CDR1 SEHNR and CDR2 FQNEAQ (reference sequence). The CDR3 covers 16 residues. Trimming cost V 0 bases and J 1 base, with 10 bases left between them. The chain's CDR3 is CASSLALSGSYNEQFF. The CDR3 DNA is TGTGCCAGCAGCTTAGCGCTTAGCGGTTCCTACAATGAGCAGTTCTTC.

V gene TRBV6-5 combines with J gene TRBJ2-1, with a possible D match to TRBD2 (5 bases). The V end lost 3 bases, the J end lost 1 base, and 10 bases lay between the germline ends. This CDR3 is built from 15 residues. Germline lookup yields CDR1 MNHEY and CDR2 SVGAGI. The CDR3 loop is CASSYYGVSYNEQFF. Written as DNA, the CDR3 is TGTGCCAGCAGTTATTACGGGGTGTCCTACAATGAGCAGTTCTTC.

The chain combines TRBV7-9 with TRBJ2-5, with 9 bases that match TRBD2. The CDR3 extends over 15 amino acids. The V gene end was trimmed by 1 base and the J gene end by 5 bases; junction bases not matched to a gene: 5. In germline, CDR1 is SEHNR, CDR2 FQNEAQ (reference sequence). CDR3 amino acids: CASSLVAGGPETQYF. The DNA of the CDR3 is TGTGCCAGCAGCTTAGTTGCGGGGGGGCCGGAGACCCAGTACTTC.

This clone has more than one count but fewer than ten. The chain is built from TRBV14 and TRBJ2-3, with 7 bases fitting TRBD2. The V gene's germline CDR1 is SGHDN and CDR2 FVKESK. The CDR3 is made up of 16 amino acids. Trimming removed 2 bases from V and 1 base from J; junction bases left unmatched: 6. The CDR3 DNA reads as TGTGCCAGCAGCCAACATCCGGGACTACGCACAGATACGCAGTATTTT. This encodes CASSQHPGLRTDTQYF.

The chain carries TRBV14 and TRBJ2-5; 11 nucleotides agree with TRBD2. The CDR3 runs 17 residues. V gave up 0 bases and J gave up 5 bases; unmatched junction bases: 8. The germline V gene has CDR1 SGHDN and CDR2 FVKESK. The CDR3 protein is CASSQDLTSGGIETQYF. The CDR3 DNA is TGTGCCAGCAGCCAAGATCTAACTAGCGGGGGTATTGAGACCCAGTACTTC.

This chain uses TRBV7-1 with TRBJ2-7; 7 positions agree with TRBD1. TRBV7-1 is sorted into the ORF group, with uncertain function. CDR3 length: 15 residues. V shed 4 bases, J shed 3 bases, and the junction held 9 bases outside the gene matches. The CDR3 DNA reads TGTGCCAGCAGCTTATCGGGACAGTCAAACTACGAGCAGTACTTC. This sequence encodes CASSLSGQSNYEQYF.

The V call is TRBV7-2, the J call TRBJ1-2, with no clear D. The V end lost 2 bases, the J end lost 2 bases, and 6 bases lay between the germline ends. CDR1 SGHTA and CDR2 FQGNSA come from the germline V gene. There are 13 residues in the CDR3. Here the CDR3 DNA reads TGTGCCAGCAGCTTAACGGAGAACTATGGCTACACCTTC. Its protein is CASSLTENYGYTF.

The rearrangement joins TRBV19 to TRBJ1-3; D is unresolved. Germline lookup yields CDR1 LNHDA and CDR2 SQIVND (reference sequence). Trimming pared 4 bases from V and 1 base from J, leaving 5 bases between. The length of the CDR3 is 13 residues. The CDR3 nucleotides read TGTGCCAGTAGTACCGGGTCTGGAAACACCATATATTTT. Translating it yields CASSTGSGNTIYF.

The V and J genes are TRBV5-8 and TRBJ2-5; D is possibly TRBD2 (6 bases). V was cut by 2 bases and J by 1 base, with 15 bases left in between. In germline, CDR1 is SGHTS, CDR2 YDEGEE. CDR3 length: 16 residues. CDR3 sequence: CASSFGLFGGQETQYF. Here the CDR3 DNA reads TGTGCCAGCAGCTTTGGACTCTTCGGGGGCCAAGAGACCCAGTACTTC.

This clone was observed a few times. The CDR3 DNA is TGTGCCTGGAGTGAACCGGGACCCCTTAATTCACCCCTCCACTTT. Its translation: CAWSEPGPLNSPLHF. V is TRBV30 and J is TRBJ1-6, with D possibly TRBD1 on 5 matching bases. Germline V CDR1 and CDR2: GTSNPN, SVGIG (reference sequence). The V gene lost 1 base and the J gene lost 6 bases, with 13 bases spanning the gap. This CDR3 has 15 amino acids.

V gene TRBV5-6 combines with J gene TRBJ2-7, with unresolved D. Per germline, CDR1 SGHDT and CDR2 YYEEEE. This CDR3 comprises 15 residues. V lost 0 bases, J lost 5 bases, and 15 bases lay in between. Here the CDR3 DNA reads TGTGCCAGCAGCTTGGTTGCGTCTCCGTGGGACGAGCAGTACTTC. Residues: CASSLVASPWDEQYF.

This clone has only a few counts. CDR3 loop: CASGPAGQTTNEKLFF. The CDR3 region has the DNA TGTGCTAGTGGTCCCGCGGGGCAGACAACTAATGAAAAACTGTTTTTT. The rearrangement joins TRBV12-5 to TRBJ1-4, with D perhaps TRBD1 (5 bases). CDR3 length equals 16 residues. Per germline, CDR1 LGHNT and CDR2 FRNRAP. V lost 5 bases, J lost 0 bases, and 13 bases lay in between.

The gene calls are TRBV4-2 and TRBJ2-1, with 10 bases lining up with TRBD2. CDR1 is LGHNA and CDR2 is YNFKEQ in the germline V gene. The J segment lost 5 bases and the V segment lost 4 bases, leaving 8 bases of the junction unmatched. This CDR3 has 16 residues. The CDR3 bases are TGTGCCAGCAGCCGGGTAGTTCTAGCGGGGGACAATGAGCAGTTCTTC. Translation gives CASSRVVLAGDNEQFF.

In its sample, this clone was seen a few times. The chain is built from TRBV23-1 and TRBJ2-7, with D uncertain. TRBV23-1 is noted as an ORF with a role that remains uncertain. CDR3 length: 10 residues. Trimming removed 7 bases at V and 9 bases at J, with 10 bases between. The CDR3 spells CASTLVGQYF. CDR3 coding DNA: TGCGCCAGCACTCTCGTGGGGCAGTACTTC.

The rearrangement uses TRBV29-1 and TRBJ2-7, with D perhaps matching TRBD1 (5 bases). Trimming took 2 bases from V and 2 from J, leaving 22 bases between them. Germline loops: CDR1 SQVTM, CDR2 ANQGSEA. This CDR3 has 17 residues. The CDR3 loop reads CSVERGPPQGIAYEQYF. As DNA, the CDR3 is TGCAGCGTTGAAAGGGGTCCCCCTCAAGGGATAGCCTACGAGCAGTACTTC.